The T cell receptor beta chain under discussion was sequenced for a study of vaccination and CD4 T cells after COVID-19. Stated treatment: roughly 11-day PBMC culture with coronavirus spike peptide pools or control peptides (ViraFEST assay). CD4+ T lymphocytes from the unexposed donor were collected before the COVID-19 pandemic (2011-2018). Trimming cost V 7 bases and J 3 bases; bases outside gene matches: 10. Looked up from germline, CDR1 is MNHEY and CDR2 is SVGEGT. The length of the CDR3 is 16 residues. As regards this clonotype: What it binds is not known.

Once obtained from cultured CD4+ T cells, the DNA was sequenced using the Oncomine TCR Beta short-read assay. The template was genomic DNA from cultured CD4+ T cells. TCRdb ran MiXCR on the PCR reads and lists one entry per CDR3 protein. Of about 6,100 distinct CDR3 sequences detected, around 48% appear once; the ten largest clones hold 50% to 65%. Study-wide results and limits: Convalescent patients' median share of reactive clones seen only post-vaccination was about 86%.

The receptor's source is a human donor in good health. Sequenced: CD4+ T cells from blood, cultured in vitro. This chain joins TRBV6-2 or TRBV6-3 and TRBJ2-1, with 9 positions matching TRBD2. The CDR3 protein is CASMEAGGIYYNEQFF. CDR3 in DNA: TGTGCCAGCATGGAGGCGGGGGGGATCTACTACAATGAGCAGTTCTTC.